The 15 T cell receptor beta chains reported below all come from one sample, sequenced in a study of shared clonotypes between healthy human individuals. Profiling relied on immunoSEQ multiplex PCR, and the TCRdb table lists in-frame clones only, not all of them. Of approximately 500,000 clones listed, 90% to 96% are singletons. The sample was naive CD4+ T cells sorted from blood. This sample's subset: CD45RA+ positively selected. The receptors here all came from a woman aged 30 to 39 in good health.

V usage is TRBV7-9 and J usage is TRBJ1-2; TRBD1 aligns across 8 bases. The CDR3 is 13 amino acids. From germline, CDR1 is SEHNR and CDR2 FQNEAQ (reference sequence). V trimming: 6 bases; J trimming: 8 bases; junction bases outside the gene matches: 8. As DNA, the CDR3 is TGTGCCAGCAGTGGTAGGACAGGGTCCGGCTACACCTTC. Amino acid sequence: CASSGRTGSGYTF. The entire variable domain, with the rest obtained from reference TRBV7-9 and TRBJ1-2, is as follows: DTGVSQNPRHKITKRGQNVTFRCDPISEHNRLYWYRQTLGQGPEFLTYFQNEAQLEKSRLLSDRFSAERPKGSFSTLEIQRTEQGDSAMYLCASSGRTGSGYTFGSGTRLTVV.

The chain uses TRBV27 and TRBJ1-2, with D possibly matching TRBD1 (6 bases). The CDR3 runs 14 residues. V was shortened by 6 bases and J by 4 bases, with 15 bases between the two germline ends. Germline CDR1 and CDR2: MNHEY and SMNVEV (reference sequence). The chain's CDR3 is CASSSFGGAYGYTF. CDR3 nucleotides: TGTGCCAGCAGCTCATTCGGGGGGGCCTATGGCTACACCTTC.

The J gene is TRBJ2-7, the V gene TRBV9; TRBD2 aligns across 9 bases. Germline-derived CDR1 and CDR2 are SGDLS and YYNGEE. V gave up 3 bases and J gave up 5 bases; unmatched junction bases: 9. The CDR3 covers 15 residues. The CDR3 nucleotides read TGTGCCAGCAGCGGTCGTAGCGGGAGAGTCCACGAGCAGTACTTC. It specifies CASSGRSGRVHEQYF.

A note on this clone: Other DNA sequences in this sample translate to the same CDR3. The V and J genes are TRBV6-5 and TRBJ2-3, with 7 bases fitting TRBD1. The germline gives CDR1 MNHEY, CDR2 SVGAGI. The CDR3 is 15 residues long. V lost 2 bases to trimming and J lost 0 bases; unmatched junction nucleotides: 2. The CDR3 bases are TGTGCCAGCAGTTACCTGGGACAGAGCACAGATACGCAGTATTTT. It codes for CASSYLGQSTDTQYF.

This chain connects TRBV5-1 to TRBJ1-1; tentative D call: TRBD1 (6 bases). The CDR3 sequence is 14 residues long. CDR1 is SGHRS, CDR2 YFSETQ, per germline. V gave up 5 bases and J gave up 4 bases, with 15 bases separating them. The CDR3 DNA sequence: TGCGCCAGCAGTCAACAGGGTGAGGCCACTGAAGCTTTCTTT. It specifies CASSQQGEATEAFF.

With regard to this clone: Germline and junction disagree at one end, which may indicate a read error. The chain employs TRBV5-1 and TRBJ1-2, with 9 nucleotides matching TRBD1. CDR1 and CDR2 (germline): SGHRS, YFSETQ. This CDR3 is built from 13 residues. CDR3 sequence (DNA): TGCGCCAGCAGCCAAATACCGGGACAGGGCCTTTACTTC. This sequence encodes CASSQIPGQGLYF.

The chain combines TRBV6-1 with TRBJ2-7; 9 positions agree with TRBD2. With V trimmed by 3 bases and J by 2 bases, 5 bases remained unmatched. The germline CDR1 and CDR2 sequences are MNHNS and SASEGT. The CDR3 runs to 15 residues. CDR3 nucleotides: TGTGCCAGCAGTGATCGGGCTAGCGGGGCCTACGAGCAGTACTTC. Protein: CASSDRASGAYEQYF.

As DNA, the CDR3 is TGTGCCAGCACGAGGGATAGGAAGGGTAGCAATCAGCCCCAGCATTTT. Protein: CASTRDRKGSNQPQHF. The chain employs TRBV2 and TRBJ1-5, with no clear D. In germline, CDR1 is SNHLY, CDR2 FYNNEI. The CDR3 extends over 16 amino acids. The V gene lost 7 bases and the J gene lost 0 bases, with 16 bases spanning the gap.

The rearrangement joins TRBV5-4 to TRBJ1-1; D may be TRBD1 (6 bases). With 5 bases removed from V and 6 bases from J, the gap between germline ends came to 20 bases. Germline CDR1 SGHNT, CDR2 YYREEE (reference sequence). CDR3 length: 15 residues. The chain's CDR3 is CASRPNRALSAEAFF. The CDR3 DNA reads TGTGCCAGCAGGCCGAACAGGGCCTTGAGCGCTGAAGCTTTCTTT.

The J gene is TRBJ2-7, the V gene TRBV14, with a weak D call TRBD1 (5 bases). The CDR3 is 14 amino acids. V lost 4 bases, J lost 6 bases, and 16 bases lay in between. Germline V gene sequence: CDR1 SGHDN, CDR2 FVKESK. The CDR3 sequence is CASSPFSQVAEQYF. The CDR3 DNA is TGTGCCAGCAGCCCTTTCTCACAGGTTGCCGAGCAGTACTTC.

The rearrangement uses TRBV27 and TRBJ2-3; 13 bases line up with TRBD2. This CDR3 has 17 amino acids. Germline V gene data show CDR1 as MNHEY and CDR2 as SMNVEV (reference sequence). V lost 5 bases to trimming and J lost 6 bases; unmatched junction nucleotides: 11. CDR3 DNA sequence: TGTGCCAGCAGTCCCGGGACTAGCGGGGTCTTTGGGGATACGCAGTATTTT. Translating it yields CASSPGTSGVFGDTQYF.

CDR3 sequence reads: CASSPEGQGANYGYTF. The CDR3 DNA sequence: TGTGCCAGCTCACCCGAAGGACAGGGGGCTAACTATGGCTACACCTTC. The V and J genes are TRBV18 and TRBJ1-2; the match to TRBD1 covers 10 bases. V trimming: 3 bases; J trimming: 0 bases; junction bases outside the gene matches: 4. CDR1 and CDR2 (germline): KGHSH, LQKENI. The CDR3 runs 16 residues.

The genes are TRBV28 and TRBJ2-7, with no clear D. Germline-derived CDR1 and CDR2 are MDHEN and SYDVKM. V was pared by 6 bases and J by 0 bases, with 15 bases between. There are 15 residues in the CDR3. The CDR3 here is CASSLGWLSSYEQYF. DNA for the CDR3: TGTGCCAGCAGCCTCGGGTGGTTAAGCTCCTACGAGCAGTACTTC.

The chain uses TRBV19 and TRBJ1-5; perhaps TRBD1 as D (5 bases). V lost 4 bases to trimming and J lost 2 bases, with 12 bases between them. Germline CDR1 and CDR2: LNHDA and SQIVND (reference sequence). The CDR3 loop spans 15 amino acids. The CDR3 region is CASSKGMAGNQPQHF. CDR3 in DNA: TGTGCCAGTAGTAAGGGGATGGCTGGCAATCAGCCCCAGCATTTT.

The chain carries TRBV5-1 and TRBJ2-3; D possibly corresponds to TRBD2 (5 bases). Germline V CDR1 and CDR2: SGHRS, YFSETQ. V lost 8 bases to trimming and J lost 0 bases, with 10 bases between them. The CDR3 is 13 residues long. The CDR3 sequence: CASREISTDTQYF. In nucleotides, the CDR3 is TGCGCCAGTAGGGAGATCAGCACAGATACGCAGTATTTT.